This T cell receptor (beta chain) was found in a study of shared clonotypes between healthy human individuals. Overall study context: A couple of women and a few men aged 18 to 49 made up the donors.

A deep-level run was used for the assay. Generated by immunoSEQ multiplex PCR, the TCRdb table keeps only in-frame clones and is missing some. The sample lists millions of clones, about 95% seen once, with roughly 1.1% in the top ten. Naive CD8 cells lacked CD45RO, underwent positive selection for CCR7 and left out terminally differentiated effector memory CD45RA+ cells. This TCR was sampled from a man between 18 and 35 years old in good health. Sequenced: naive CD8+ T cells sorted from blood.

Written as DNA, the CDR3 is TGTGCCAGCAGTTACGGGGACAGTCTCACCGGGGAGCTGTTTTTT. Translating it yields CASSYGDSLTGELFF. The chain links TRBV6-5 to TRBJ2-2; 7 bases fit TRBD1. Germline loops: CDR1 MNHEY, CDR2 SVGAGI. This CDR3 is 15 amino acids long. The V gene end was trimmed by 2 bases and the J gene end by 4 bases; junction bases not matched to a gene: 4.